The clone carrying this T cell receptor beta chain showed up just once. Its matching antigen is unknown. The data derive from a study of cytomegalovirus exposure and HLA in healthy donors. The germline V gene encodes CDR1 MNHEY and CDR2 SMNVEV (reference sequence). Trimming removed 5 bases at V and 5 bases at J, with 12 bases between. This CDR3 is 13 amino acids long. With 60 Vbeta and 13 Jbeta primers, the PCR was carried out. Profiled with immunoSEQ multiplex PCR; TCRdb holds only in-frame clones, not every one. The data contain around 150,000 clones, around nine tenths of them seen just once; the ten biggest clones take up around 5.5%. Study conclusions and caveats: Previously analyzed data showed that most TCR beta V segments were productive at a frequency of about 90% or about 30%.

V and J are TRBV27 and TRBJ1-1; D unclear. The sequence derives from a young woman in good health and CMV-seronegative. Sequencing was performed on PBMCs. CDR3 amino acids: CASSISEETEAFF. The CDR3 DNA reads as TGTGCCAGCAGTATAAGCGAGGAAACTGAAGCTTTCTTT.